This T cell receptor beta chain was sequenced in a study of cytomegalovirus exposure and HLA in healthy donors. Sampled while nominally healthy, donors likely had unrecorded immune exposures. The CDR3 runs 15 residues. The V gene's germline CDR1 is LNHNV and CDR2 YYDKDF (reference sequence). The V gene end was trimmed by 4 bases and the J gene end by 8 bases; junction bases not matched to a gene: 9. Turning to this clone: No antigen is known for it.

Study-wide results and limits: For most TCR beta V segments, an earlier analysis put the productive rate at about 87% or about 30% of the time. The HLA-A and HLA-B alleles of most subjects were reportedly predicted accurately from TCR beta sequences. Cytomegalovirus association was listed for 164 TCR beta chains.

PCR employed 60 Vbeta and 13 Jbeta primers. The method was immunoSEQ multiplex PCR; TCRdb's version includes in-frame clones alone and lacks a portion of them. The sample table includes 40,000 to 60,000 clones. This TCR was recovered from a female donor in good health and CMV-seronegative. The chain employs TRBV15 and TRBJ1-4; TRBD1 aligns across 8 bases. The sequenced sample was PBMCs. The CDR3 nucleotides are TGTGCCACCAGCACCGGACAGGGAGTACAGGAAAAACTGTTTTTT. Translation: CATSTGQGVQEKLFF.